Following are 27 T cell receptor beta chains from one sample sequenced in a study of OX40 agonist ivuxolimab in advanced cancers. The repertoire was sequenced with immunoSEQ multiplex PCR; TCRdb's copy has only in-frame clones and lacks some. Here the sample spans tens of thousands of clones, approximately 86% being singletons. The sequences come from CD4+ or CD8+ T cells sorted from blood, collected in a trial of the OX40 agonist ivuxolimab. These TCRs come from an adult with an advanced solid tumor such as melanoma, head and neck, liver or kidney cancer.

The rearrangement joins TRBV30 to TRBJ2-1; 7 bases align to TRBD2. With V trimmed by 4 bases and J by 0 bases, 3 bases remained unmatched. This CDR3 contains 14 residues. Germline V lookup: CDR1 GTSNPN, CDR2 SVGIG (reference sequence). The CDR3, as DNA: TGTGCCTGGAATGGCGGGAGCTCCTACAATGAGCAGTTCTTC. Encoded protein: CAWNGGSSYNEQFF.

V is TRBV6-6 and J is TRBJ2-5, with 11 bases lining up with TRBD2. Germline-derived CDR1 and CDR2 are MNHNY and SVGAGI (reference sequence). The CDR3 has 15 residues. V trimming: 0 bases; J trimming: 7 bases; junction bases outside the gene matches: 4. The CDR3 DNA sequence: TGTGCCAGCAGTTACTCGCTCACTAGCGGGGGGACCCAGTACTTC. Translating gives CASSYSLTSGGTQYF.

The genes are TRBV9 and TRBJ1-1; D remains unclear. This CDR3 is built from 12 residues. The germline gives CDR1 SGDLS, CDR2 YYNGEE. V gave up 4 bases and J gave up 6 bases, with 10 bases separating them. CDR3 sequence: CASSPFIAEAFF. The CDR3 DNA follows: TGTGCCAGCAGCCCATTTATAGCTGAAGCTTTCTTT.

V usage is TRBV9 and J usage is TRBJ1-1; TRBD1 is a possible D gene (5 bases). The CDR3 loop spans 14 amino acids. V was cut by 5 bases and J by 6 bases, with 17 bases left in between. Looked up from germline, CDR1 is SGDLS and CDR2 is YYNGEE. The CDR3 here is CASSWGGTNAEAFF. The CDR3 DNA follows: TGTGCCAGCAGTTGGGGTGGGACCAACGCTGAAGCTTTCTTT.

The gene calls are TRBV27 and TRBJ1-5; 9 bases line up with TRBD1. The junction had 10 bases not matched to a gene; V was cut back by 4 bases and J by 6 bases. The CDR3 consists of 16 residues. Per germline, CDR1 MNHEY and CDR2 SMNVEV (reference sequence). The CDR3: CASSSSRDRVSQPQHF. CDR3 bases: TGTGCCAGCAGTTCGTCTCGGGACAGGGTGAGTCAGCCCCAGCATTTT.

CDR3 sequence: CASSLFGTTNEKLFF. In DNA, the CDR3 is TGTGCCAGCAGCTTATTCGGGACAACTAATGAAAAACTGTTTTTT. The chain links TRBV7-6 to TRBJ1-4; no clear D gene. This CDR3 spans 15 amino acids. Germline V CDR1 and CDR2: SGHVS, FNYEAQ. The V end lost 2 bases, the J end lost 0 bases, and 7 bases lay between the germline ends.

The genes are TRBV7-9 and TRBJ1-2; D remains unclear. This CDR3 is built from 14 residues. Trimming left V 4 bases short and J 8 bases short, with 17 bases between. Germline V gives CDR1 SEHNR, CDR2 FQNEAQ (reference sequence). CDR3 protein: CASSSSGNLKGYTF. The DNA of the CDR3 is TGTGCCAGCAGCTCGAGCGGGAACCTCAAGGGCTACACCTTC.

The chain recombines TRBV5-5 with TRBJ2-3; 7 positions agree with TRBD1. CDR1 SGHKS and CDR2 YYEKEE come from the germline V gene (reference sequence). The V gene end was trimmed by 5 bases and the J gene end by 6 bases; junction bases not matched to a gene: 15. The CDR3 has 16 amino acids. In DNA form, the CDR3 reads TGTGCCAGCAGTCTGGGGGTGGCCAGGGGGATTGATACGCAGTATTTT. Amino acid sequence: CASSLGVARGIDTQYF.

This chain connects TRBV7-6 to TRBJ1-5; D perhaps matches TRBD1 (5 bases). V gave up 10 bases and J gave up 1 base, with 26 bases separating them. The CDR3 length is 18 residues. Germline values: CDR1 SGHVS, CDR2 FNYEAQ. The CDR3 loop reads CATLSGGAHYKSNQPQHF. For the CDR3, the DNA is TGTGCCACCCTATCGGGCGGGGCCCACTATAAGAGCAATCAGCCCCAGCATTTT.

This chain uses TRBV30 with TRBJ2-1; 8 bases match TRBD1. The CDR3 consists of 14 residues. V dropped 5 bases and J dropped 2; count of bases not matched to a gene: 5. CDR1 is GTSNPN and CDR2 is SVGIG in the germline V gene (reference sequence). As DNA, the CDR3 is TGTGCCTGGGGGACAGGACTCCCCTACAATGAGCAGTTCTTC. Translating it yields CAWGTGLPYNEQFF. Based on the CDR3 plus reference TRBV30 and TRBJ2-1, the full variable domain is SQTIHQWPATLVQPVGSPLSLECTVEGTSNPNLYWYRQAAGRGLQLLFYSVGIGQISSEVPQNLSASRPQDRQFILSSKKLLLSDSGFYLCAWGTGLPYNEQFFGPGTRLTVL.

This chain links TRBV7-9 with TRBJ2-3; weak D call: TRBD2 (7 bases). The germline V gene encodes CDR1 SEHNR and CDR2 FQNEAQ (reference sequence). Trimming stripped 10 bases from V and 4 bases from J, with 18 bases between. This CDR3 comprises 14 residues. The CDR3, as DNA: TGTGCCACAATGGCGGGGGCTCCGGCAGATACGCAGTATTTT. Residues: CATMAGAPADTQYF.

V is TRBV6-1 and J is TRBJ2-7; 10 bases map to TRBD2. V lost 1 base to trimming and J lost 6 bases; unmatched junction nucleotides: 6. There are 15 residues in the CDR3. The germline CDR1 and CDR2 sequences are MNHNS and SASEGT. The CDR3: CASSEDSGGPTEQYV. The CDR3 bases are TGTGCCAGCAGTGAAGATAGCGGGGGGCCTACCGAGCAGTACGTC.

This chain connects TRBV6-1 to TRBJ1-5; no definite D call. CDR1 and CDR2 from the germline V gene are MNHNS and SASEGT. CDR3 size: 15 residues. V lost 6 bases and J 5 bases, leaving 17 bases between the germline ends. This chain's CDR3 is CASSPGLRSDQPQHF. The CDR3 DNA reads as TGTGCCAGCAGCCCCGGTCTGAGAAGTGATCAGCCCCAGCATTTT.

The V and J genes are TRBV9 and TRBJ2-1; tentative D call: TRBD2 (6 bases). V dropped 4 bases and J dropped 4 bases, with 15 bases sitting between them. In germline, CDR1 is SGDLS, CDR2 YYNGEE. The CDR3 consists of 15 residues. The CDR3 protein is CASSKGGLDYNEQFF. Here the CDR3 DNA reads TGTGCCAGCAGCAAAGGAGGGCTAGATTACAATGAGCAGTTCTTC. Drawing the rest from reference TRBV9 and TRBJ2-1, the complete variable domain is DSGVTQTPKHLITATGQRVTLRCSPRSGDLSVYWYQQSLDQGLQFLIQYYNGEERAKGNILERFSAQQFPDLHSELNLSSLELGDSALYFCASSKGGLDYNEQFFGPGTRLTVL.

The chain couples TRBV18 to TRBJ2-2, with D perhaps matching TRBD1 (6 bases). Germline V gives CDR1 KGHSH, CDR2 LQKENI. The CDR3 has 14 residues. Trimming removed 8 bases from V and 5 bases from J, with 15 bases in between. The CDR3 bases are TGTGCCAGCGAGGATTTACAGGGAACCGGGGAGCTGTTTTTT. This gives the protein CASEDLQGTGELFF.

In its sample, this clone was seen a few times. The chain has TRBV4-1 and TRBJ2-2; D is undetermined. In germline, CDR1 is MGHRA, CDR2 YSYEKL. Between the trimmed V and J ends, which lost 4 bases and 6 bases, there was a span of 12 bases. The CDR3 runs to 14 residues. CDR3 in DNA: TGCGCCAGCAGCCCCCTAGGGCTAGCCGGGGAGCTGTTTTTT. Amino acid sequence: CASSPLGLAGELFF.

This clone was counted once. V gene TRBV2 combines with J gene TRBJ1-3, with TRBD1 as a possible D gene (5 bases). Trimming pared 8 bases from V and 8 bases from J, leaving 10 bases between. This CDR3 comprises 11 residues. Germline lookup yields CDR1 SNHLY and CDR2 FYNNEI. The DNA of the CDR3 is TGTGCCAGCCATTCAGGGTACACCATATATTTT. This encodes CASHSGYTIYF. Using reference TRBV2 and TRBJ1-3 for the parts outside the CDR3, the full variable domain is EPEVTQTPSHQVTQMGQEVILRCVPISNHLYFYWYRQILGQKVEFLVSFYNNEISEKSEIFDDQFSVERPDGSNFTLKIRSTKLEDSAMYFCASHSGYTIYFGEGSWLTVV.

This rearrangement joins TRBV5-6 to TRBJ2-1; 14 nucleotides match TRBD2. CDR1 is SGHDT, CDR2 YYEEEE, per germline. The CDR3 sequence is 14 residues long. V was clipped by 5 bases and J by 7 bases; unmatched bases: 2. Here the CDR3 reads CASRRTSGRNEQFF. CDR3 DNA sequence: TGTGCCAGCAGACGGACTAGCGGGAGGAATGAGCAGTTCTTC.

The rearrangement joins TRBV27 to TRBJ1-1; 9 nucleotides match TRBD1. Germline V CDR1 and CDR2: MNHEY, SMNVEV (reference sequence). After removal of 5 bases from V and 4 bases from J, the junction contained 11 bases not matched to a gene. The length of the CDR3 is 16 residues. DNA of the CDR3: TGTGCCAGCAGTCTCTCCGGGACAGGGCCCGGCACTGAAGCTTTCTTT. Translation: CASSLSGTGPGTEAFF.

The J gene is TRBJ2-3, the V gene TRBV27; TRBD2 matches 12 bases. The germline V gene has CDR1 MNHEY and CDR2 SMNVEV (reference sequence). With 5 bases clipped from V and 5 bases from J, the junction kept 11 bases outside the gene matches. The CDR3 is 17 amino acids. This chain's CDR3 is CASSPGLAGKGEDTQYF. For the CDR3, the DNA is TGTGCCAGCAGTCCCGGACTAGCGGGGAAGGGGGAAGATACGCAGTATTTT.

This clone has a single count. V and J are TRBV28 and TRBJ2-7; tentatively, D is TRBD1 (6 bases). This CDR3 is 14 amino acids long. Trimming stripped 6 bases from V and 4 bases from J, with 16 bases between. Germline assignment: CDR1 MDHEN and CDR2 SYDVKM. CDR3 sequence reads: CASSRTGTFYEQYV. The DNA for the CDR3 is TGTGCCAGCAGCCGAACCGGGACATTTTACGAGCAGTACGTC.

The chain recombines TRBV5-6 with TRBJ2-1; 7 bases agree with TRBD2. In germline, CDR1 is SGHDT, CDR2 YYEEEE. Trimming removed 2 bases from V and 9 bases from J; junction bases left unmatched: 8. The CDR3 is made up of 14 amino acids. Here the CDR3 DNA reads TGTGCCAGCAGCTTCGGGGGGACCCAGGGTGAGCAGTTCTTC. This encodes CASSFGGTQGEQFF.

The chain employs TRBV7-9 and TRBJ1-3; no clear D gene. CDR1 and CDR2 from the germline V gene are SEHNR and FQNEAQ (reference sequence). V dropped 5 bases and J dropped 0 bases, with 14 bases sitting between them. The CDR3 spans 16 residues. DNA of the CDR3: TGTGCCAGCAGCCCGGAGGACGGCCTCTCTGGAAACACCATATATTTT. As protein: CASSPEDGLSGNTIYF.

The CDR3 DNA is TGCGCCAGCAGCCAAGGGGCTAGCGGGGCCTACGAGCAGTACTTC. Translation gives CASSQGASGAYEQYF. J is TRBJ2-7 and V is TRBV4-3; 9 bases are a match to TRBD2. This CDR3 is 15 amino acids long. Looked up from germline, CDR1 is LGHNA and CDR2 is YSLEER. V trimming: 1 base; J trimming: 2 bases; junction bases outside the gene matches: 3.

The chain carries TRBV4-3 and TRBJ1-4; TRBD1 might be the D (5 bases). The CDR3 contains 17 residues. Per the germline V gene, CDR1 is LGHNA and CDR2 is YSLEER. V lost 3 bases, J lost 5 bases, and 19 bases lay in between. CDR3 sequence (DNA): TGCGCCAGCAGCCACCTTCGCTTCGGGGGTGTGAATGAAAAACTGTTTTTT. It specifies CASSHLRFGGVNEKLFF.

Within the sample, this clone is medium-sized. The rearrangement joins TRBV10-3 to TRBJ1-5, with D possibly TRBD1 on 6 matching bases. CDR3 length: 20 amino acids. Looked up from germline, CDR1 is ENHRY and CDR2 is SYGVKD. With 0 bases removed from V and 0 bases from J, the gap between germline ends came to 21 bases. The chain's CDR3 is CAISESGLGGGEYSNQPQHF. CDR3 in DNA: TGTGCCATCAGTGAGTCAGGACTTGGAGGGGGGGAGTATAGCAATCAGCCCCAGCATTTT.

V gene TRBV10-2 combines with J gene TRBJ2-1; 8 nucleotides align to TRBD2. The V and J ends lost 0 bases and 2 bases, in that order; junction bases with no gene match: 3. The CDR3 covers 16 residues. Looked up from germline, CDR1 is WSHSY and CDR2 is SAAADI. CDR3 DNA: TGCGCCAGCAGTGAGTCCCCTAGCGGGCCCTACAATGAGCAGTTCTTC. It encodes CASSESPSGPYNEQFF.